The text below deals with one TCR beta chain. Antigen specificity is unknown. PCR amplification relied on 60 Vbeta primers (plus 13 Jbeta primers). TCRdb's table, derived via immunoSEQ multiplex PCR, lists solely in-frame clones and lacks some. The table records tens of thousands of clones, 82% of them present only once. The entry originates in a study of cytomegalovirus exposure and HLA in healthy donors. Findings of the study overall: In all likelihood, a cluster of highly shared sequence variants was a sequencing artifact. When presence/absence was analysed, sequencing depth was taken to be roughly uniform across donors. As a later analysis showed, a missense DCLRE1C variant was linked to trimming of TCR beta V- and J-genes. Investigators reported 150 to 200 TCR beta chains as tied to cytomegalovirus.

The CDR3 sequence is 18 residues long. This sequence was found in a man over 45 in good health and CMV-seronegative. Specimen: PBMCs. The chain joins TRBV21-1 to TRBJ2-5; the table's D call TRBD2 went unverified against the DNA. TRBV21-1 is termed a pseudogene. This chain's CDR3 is CASSASGTKTSNQETQYF. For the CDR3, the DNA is TGTGCCAGCAGCGCTAGCGGGACTAAAACCTCTAACCAAGAGACCCAGTACTTC.